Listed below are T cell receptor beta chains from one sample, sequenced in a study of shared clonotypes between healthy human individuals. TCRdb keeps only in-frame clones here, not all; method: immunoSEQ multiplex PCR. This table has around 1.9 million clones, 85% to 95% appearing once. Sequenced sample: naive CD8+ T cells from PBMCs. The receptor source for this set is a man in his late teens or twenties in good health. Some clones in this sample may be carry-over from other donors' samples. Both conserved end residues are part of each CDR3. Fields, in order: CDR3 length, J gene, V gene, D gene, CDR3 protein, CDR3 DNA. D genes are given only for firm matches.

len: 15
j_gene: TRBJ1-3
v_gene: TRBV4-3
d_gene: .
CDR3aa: CASSQGTFSGNTIYF
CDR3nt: TGCGCCAGCAGCCAAGGAACCTTCTCTGGAAACACCATATATTTT

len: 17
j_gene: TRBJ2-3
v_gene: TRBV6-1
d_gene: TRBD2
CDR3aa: CASSEAQISGGTDTQYF
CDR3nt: TGTGCCAGCAGTGAAGCGCAAATCAGCGGGGGCACAGATACGCAGTATTTT

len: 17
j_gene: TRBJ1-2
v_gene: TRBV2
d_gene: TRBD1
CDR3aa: CATLSLDRALGNYGYTF
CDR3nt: TGTGCCACCCTCTCCCTTGACAGGGCGTTGGGGAACTATGGCTACACCTTC

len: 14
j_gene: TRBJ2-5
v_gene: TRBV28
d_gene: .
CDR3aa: CASKGALYTETQYF
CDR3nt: TGTGCCAGCAAGGGCGCTCTCTATACGGAGACCCAGTACTTC

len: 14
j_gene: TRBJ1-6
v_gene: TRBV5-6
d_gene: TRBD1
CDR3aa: CASRQGAINSPLHF
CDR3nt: TGTGCCAGTCGACAGGGGGCAATTAATTCACCCCTCCACTTT

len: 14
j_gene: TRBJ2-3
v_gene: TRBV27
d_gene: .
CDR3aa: CASSWGPRPDTQYF
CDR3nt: TGTGCCAGCAGCTGGGGCCCCCGTCCAGATACGCAGTATTTT

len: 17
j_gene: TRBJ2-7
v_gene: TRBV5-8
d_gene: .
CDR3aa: CASSLTLGLLVSYEQYF
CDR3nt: TGTGCCAGCAGCTTGACCCTTGGACTTCTAGTCTCCTACGAGCAGTACTTC

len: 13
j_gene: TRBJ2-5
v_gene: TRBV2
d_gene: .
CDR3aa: CASSVWREETQYF
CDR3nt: TGTGCCAGCAGTGTTTGGAGGGAAGAGACCCAGTACTTC

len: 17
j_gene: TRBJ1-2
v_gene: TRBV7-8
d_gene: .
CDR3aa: CASSRALLSAWDGGYTF
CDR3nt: TGTGCCAGCAGCCGAGCACTTCTGTCCGCTTGGGATGGAGGCTACACCTTC

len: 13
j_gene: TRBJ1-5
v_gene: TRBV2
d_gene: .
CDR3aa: CASSDRYNQPQHF
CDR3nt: TGTGCCAGCAGTGACAGGTACAATCAGCCCCAGCATTTT

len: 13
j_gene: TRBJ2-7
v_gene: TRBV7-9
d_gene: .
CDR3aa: CAVGESRSYEQYF
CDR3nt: TGTGCCGTGGGGGAGAGTAGATCCTACGAGCAGTACTTC

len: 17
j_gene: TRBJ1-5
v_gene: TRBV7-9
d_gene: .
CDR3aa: CASSTPTVPGSNQPQHF
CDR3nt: TGTGCCAGCAGCACCCCGACAGTTCCCGGGAGCAATCAGCCCCAGCATTTT

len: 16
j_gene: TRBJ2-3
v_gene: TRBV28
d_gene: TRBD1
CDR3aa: CASSPLFAGQGKTQYF
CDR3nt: TGTGCCAGCAGTCCCTTATTCGCTGGACAGGGAAAGACGCAGTATTTT